The clone carrying this TCR beta chain has a count of ten or more. Its antigen is unknown. One end of the junction varies from germline; a read error may be responsible. Diagnosing involved the use of clinical symptoms, serum thyroxine and TRAb, thyroid ultrasound and orbital computed tomography. Roughly 9.1 ml of fresh peripheral blood supplied the PBMCs. This sample is part of a study of T cells in Graves' hyperthyroidism and ophthalmopathy. Study observations and caveats: Peripheral blood also featured most of the thyroid clonotypes expanded above 0.001.

The CDR3 runs 15 residues. The germline V gene has CDR1 SGHRS and CDR2 YFSETQ. From RNA transcripts, TCR beta CDR3 regions were amplified. An initial round of RT-PCR targeting the TCR CDR3 relied on the HTBI primer set. Using its own MiXCR run on the multiplex PCR reads, TCRdb lists one record per CDR3 protein. The table lists hundreds of thousands of distinct CDR3 sequences, about 14% of them singletons. The sample consisted of blood. The chain couples TRBV5-1 to TRBJ2-1; D may be TRBD1 (6 bases). The receptor was derived from a woman aged 45 to 65 with Graves' ophthalmopathy. The CDR3 sequence is CASSSTGTSYNEQFF. CDR3 in DNA: TGTGCCAGCAGTTCTACCGGGACATCCTACAATGAGCAGTTCTTC.